A selection of T cell receptor beta chains follows, all from one sample in a study of blood T cell repertoires in COVID-19. Some clones are missing from TCRdb's copy, which holds only in-frame ones; the method was immunoSEQ multiplex PCR. The sample gives 60,000 to 75,000 clones, about 87% of which show up once; around 5.3% is in the top ten. What was sequenced was peripheral blood. These receptors all stem from a man aged 50 to 59 with active COVID-19. CDR3s include the opening cysteine and the closing phenylalanine or tryptophan. The D gene is left open where the match is weak. Clone size is shown for a subset of rows, as once, few, many or a class of expanded clone.

D	J	length	V	size	DNA	CDR3
.	TRBJ2-5	13	TRBV30	.	TGTGCCTGGACCCCTTGGGAGGCAGAGACCCAGTACTTC	CAWTPWEAETQYF
TRBD2	TRBJ2-1	15	TRBV30	once	TGTGCCTGGTCTGTATATCAAGCGGGATATCTAGAGCAGTTCTTC	CAWSVYQAGYLEQFF
.	TRBJ2-6	13	TRBV6-5	few	TGTGCCAGCAGGGAGTCCGGGGCCAACGTCCTGACTTTC	CASRESGANVLTF
.	TRBJ2-1	16	TRBV11-2	.	TGTGCCAGCAGCCCTGGGGGGGGCTACTCCTACAATGAGCAGTTCTTC	CASSPGGGYSYNEQFF
.	TRBJ1-3	15	TRBV5-5	.	TGTGCCAGCAGCTTAGAGGGAAACTCTGGAAACACCATATATTTT	CASSLEGNSGNTIYF
.	TRBJ2-7	13	TRBV28	.	TGTGCCAGCAGTCAGTCCAGGGGTACCGAGCAGTACTTC	CASSQSRGTEQYF
TRBD1	TRBJ1-6	14	TRBV2	few	TGTGCCAGCAGTGAGAGGACAGGGGGTTCCCCGACCCACTTT	CASSERTGGSPTHF
TRBD1	TRBJ1-3	15	TRBV28	few	TGTGCCAGCAGTGTAGGGACAGGGGTTGGAAACACCATATATTTT	CASSVGTGVGNTIYF
.	TRBJ2-3	15	TRBV4-2	few	TGTGCCAGCAGCCAACTTGCGACTGACACAGATACGCAGTATTTT	CASSQLATDTDTQYF
.	TRBJ2-1	12	TRBV3-1/TRBV3-2	.	TGTGCCAGCAGCCAAGTGGGCTATGAGCAGTTCTTC	CASSQVGYEQFF
TRBD2	TRBJ2-2	13	TRBV25-1	.	TGTGCCAGCAGTGGGGACTACCTCGGGGAGCTGTTTTTT	CASSGDYLGELFF
.	TRBJ2-1	13	TRBV7-3	.	TGTGCCAGCAGCTTAGGCGAGCGCAATGCGCAGTTCTTC	CASSLGERNAQFF
TRBD2	TRBJ2-7	14	TRBV5-8	.	TGTGCCAGCAGGGCTAGCGGGAGGGCCTACGAGCAGTACTTC	CASRASGRAYEQYF
TRBD2	TRBJ2-3	15	TRBV5-6	.	TGTGCCAGCAGCTACAGACTAGCGTTCACCGATACGCAGTATTTT	CASSYRLAFTDTQYF
.	TRBJ1-1	13	TRBV5-6	.	TGTGCCAGCAGCTTCGGGGTTGGCACTGAAGCTTTCTTT	CASSFGVGTEAFF
TRBD1	TRBJ1-1	14	TRBV9	.	TGTGCCAGCAGTGTGGGGACAGGGGGCACTGAAGCTTTCTTT	CASSVGTGGTEAFF
TRBD2	TRBJ2-3	14	TRBV7-8	.	TGTGCCAGCAGCCGGGGGACTACTCCAGATACGCAGTATTTT	CASSRGTTPDTQYF
TRBD1	TRBJ2-7	14	TRBV28	few	TGTGCCAGCAGTTTTTGGACAGGCCCATACGAGCAGTACTTC	CASSFWTGPYEQYF
TRBD2	TRBJ2-3	17	TRBV9	.	TGTGCCAGCAGCGTAGGGGCTAGCGGGAGGGCGTCAGATACGCAGTATTTT	CASSVGASGRASDTQYF
TRBD2	TRBJ2-1	14	TRBV3-1/TRBV3-2	.	TGTGCCAGCAGCCAGGATTCTAGCGGGAGTGGGCAGTTCTTC	CASSQDSSGSGQFF
TRBD1	TRBJ1-4	14	TRBV28	once	TGTGCCAGCAGCGGACAGGGGGCGAGTGAAAAACTGTTTTTT	CASSGQGASEKLFF
TRBD1	TRBJ1-3	15	TRBV28	.	TGTGCCAGCAGTTTAGAGACAGGGACTGGAAACACCATATATTTT	CASSLETGTGNTIYF
TRBD2	TRBJ2-2	15	TRBV2	.	TGTGCCACCCTCTATGGGACTAGCGGGAGCGGGGAGCTGTTTTTT	CATLYGTSGSGELFF
.	TRBJ1-5	15	TRBV4-1	few	TGCGCCAGCAGCCAAGATTGGCAACGAAATCAGCCCCAGCATTTT	CASSQDWQRNQPQHF
.	TRBJ2-7	14	TRBV9	.	TGTGCCAGCAGCGTAGGCGGGACAGCCTACGAGCAGTACTTC	CASSVGGTAYEQYF
TRBD1	TRBJ2-2	17	TRBV19	.	TGTGCCAGTAGTGAATCTGGACAGGGGACTCACACCGGGGAGCTGTTTTTT	CASSESGQGTHTGELFF
TRBD1	TRBJ1-2	15	TRBV7-9	few	TGTGCCAGCAGCTCCCCGGGACAGGGTACCTATGGCTACACCTTC	CASSSPGQGTYGYTF
.	TRBJ2-1	15	TRBV5-4	.	TGTGCCAGCAGCTTGGACACTAGAACCTACAATGAGCAGTTCTTC	CASSLDTRTYNEQFF
.	TRBJ2-7	13	TRBV18	.	TGTGCCAGCTCCACGGGGGGCCTGTACGAGCAGTACTTC	CASSTGGLYEQYF
.	TRBJ2-6	15	TRBV5-1	.	TGCGCCAGCAGCCGCGGGGTAACTGGGGCCAACGTCCTGACTTTC	CASSRGVTGANVLTF
.	TRBJ1-1	15	TRBV7-9	.	TGTGCCAGCAGCTCCCTATCAAGGGGTGGCACTGAAGCTTTCTTT	CASSSLSRGGTEAFF
TRBD2	TRBJ2-1	14	TRBV2	.	TGTGCCAGCCAAGAGGGGACTAGCGTCGATGAGCAGTTCTTC	CASQEGTSVDEQFF
TRBD1	TRBJ2-3	15	TRBV5-1	.	TGCGCCAGCAGCTCTGGACAGGGTATACCAGATACGCAGTATTTT	CASSSGQGIPDTQYF
TRBD1	TRBJ1-1	15	TRBV12-5	once	TGTGCTAGTGGTTCTCGACAGGGGGTGAACACTGAAGCTTTCTTT	CASGSRQGVNTEAFF
.	TRBJ1-1	15	TRBV11-2	.	TGTGCCAGCAGCTTAACGGACAGTATGAACACTGAAGCTTTCTTT	CASSLTDSMNTEAFF
.	TRBJ2-5	16	TRBV6-6	.	TGTGCCAGCAGTTACTCGGGGCGGGACAGCCAAGAGACCCAGTACTTC	CASSYSGRDSQETQYF
TRBD1	TRBJ1-3	16	TRBV24-1	.	TGTGCCACCAGTGATCCGGGACAGGGCTCTGGAAACACCATATATTTT	CATSDPGQGSGNTIYF
TRBD1	TRBJ2-7	16	TRBV19	.	TGTGCCAGTAGTACCTCGACAGGGGGAAGGCCCTACGAGCAGTACTTC	CASSTSTGGRPYEQYF
TRBD2	TRBJ2-4	17	TRBV5-6	.	TGTGCCAGCAGCACCGGGACCGGGGGGAAAGCCAAAAACATTCAGTACTTC	CASSTGTGGKAKNIQYF
TRBD1	TRBJ2-2	16	TRBV19	.	TGTGCCAGTAGCTACCGACAGGGTGGATTCCCCGGGGAGCTGTTTTTT	CASSYRQGGFPGELFF
.	TRBJ2-5	17	TRBV2	.	TGTGCCAGTCTTGGGGGGGACAGGACGCTCAACCAAGAGACCCAGTACTTC	CASLGGDRTLNQETQYF
TRBD1	TRBJ1-4	14	TRBV5-1	.	TGCGCCAGCAGCTTAGGACAGGGAGATGAAAAACTGTTTTTT	CASSLGQGDEKLFF
.	TRBJ1-2	15	TRBV24-1	.	TGTGCCACCAGTGATCATCCGGGGGGGATCTATGGCTACACCTTC	CATSDHPGGIYGYTF
.	TRBJ1-5	15	TRBV28	.	TGTGCCAGCAGAGTCCAGGCCTTGGGCAATCAGCCCCAGCATTTT	CASRVQALGNQPQHF
.	TRBJ2-4	16	TRBV13	once	TGTGCCAGCAGCTTATATCGGGGAGAAGCCAAAAACATTCAGTACTTC	CASSLYRGEAKNIQYF
TRBD2	TRBJ2-7	17	TRBV9	.	TGTGCCAGCAGCGCCTTTGGAGCTAGCGGGGTCTCCTACGAGCAGTACTTC	CASSAFGASGVSYEQYF
.	TRBJ1-3	14	TRBV3-1/TRBV3-2	.	TGTGCCAGCAGCCAGGCAGACTCTGGAAACACCATATATTTT	CASSQADSGNTIYF
.	TRBJ2-1	14	TRBV7-9	.	TGTGCCAGCAGCTTTCTCCTAGCTGAGAATGAGCAGTTCTTC	CASSFLLAENEQFF
.	TRBJ1-1	12	TRBV2	.	TGTGCCAGCAGTGGGGGCAGCCCAGGGGCTTTCTTT	CASSGGSPGAFF
.	TRBJ2-3	16	TRBV4-3	.	TGCGCCAGCAGCCAAGATATTCTCCCCCGCACAGATACGCAGTATTTT	CASSQDILPRTDTQYF
.	TRBJ2-6	12	TRBV9	.	TGTGCCAGCAGCGTAATAAACAACGTCCTGACTTTC	CASSVINNVLTF
.	TRBJ1-2	10	TRBV10-3	.	TGTGCCAGTCGGGAGGCTGGCTACACCTTC	CASREAGYTF
TRBD1	TRBJ1-1	15	TRBV9	.	TGTGCCAGCAGCCCCCAGGGACAGCCGAACACTGAAGCTTTCTTT	CASSPQGQPNTEAFF
TRBD2	TRBJ2-3	15	TRBV7-9	.	TGTGCCAGCAGCTTGGGACTAGCGTCAGGTGATACGCAGTATTTT	CASSLGLASGDTQYF
TRBD1	TRBJ1-2	13	TRBV15	.	TGTGCCACCAGCAACTACAGGGGTGATGGCTACACCTTC	CATSNYRGDGYTF
TRBD1	TRBJ2-1	17	TRBV19	.	TGTGCCAGTAGTGCACTACAGGGGGAGGCCCCCTACAATGAGCAGTTCTTC	CASSALQGEAPYNEQFF
TRBD1	TRBJ2-2	16	TRBV11-2	.	TGTGCCAGCAGCTTAGCAGGACAGGAGAACACCGGGGAGCTGTTTTTT	CASSLAGQENTGELFF
.	TRBJ1-3	14	TRBV6-2/TRBV6-3	.	TGTGCCAGCAGCCAAAGAGGGTCCGGAAACACCATATATTTT	CASSQRGSGNTIYF